These 14 T cell receptor beta chains were all obtained from the same sample, sequenced in a study of technical replicates of blood from a handful of donors. The method was immunoSEQ multiplex PCR; TCRdb's version includes in-frame clones alone and lacks a portion of them. The table shows roughly 60,000 clones, with 91% occurring only once. Sequencing used PBMCs. The receptors come from a human donor in good health. Some clones in this sample may be carry-over from other donors' samples.

The CDR3 sequence is CASSRDRGDEQFF. The CDR3 bases are TGTGCCAGCAGCCGGGACAGGGGCGATGAGCAGTTCTTC. The chain uses TRBV7-2 and TRBJ2-1; TRBD1 matches 10 bases. CDR1 is SGHTA and CDR2 is FQGNSA in the germline V gene. V was clipped by 5 bases and J by 8 bases; unmatched bases: 3. The length of the CDR3 is 13 residues.

The table lists this clone with a count of one. The chain joins TRBV5-1 to TRBJ1-2; no clear D. The ends were cut back, 0 bases at V and 5 bases at J, with 5 bases in the middle. Germline V lookup: CDR1 SGHRS, CDR2 YFSETQ. The CDR3 covers 12 residues. CDR3 loop: CASSLGQYGYTF. DNA of the CDR3: TGCGCCAGCAGCTTGGGGCAGTATGGCTACACCTTC.

The rearrangement joins TRBV18 to TRBJ2-3, with TRBD2 identical over 10 bases. This CDR3 region has 15 residues. The J segment lost 0 bases and the V segment lost 6 bases, leaving 3 bases of the junction unmatched. The germline V gene encodes CDR1 KGHSH and CDR2 LQKENI. CDR3 loop: CASSPSGSSTDTQYF. The DNA of the CDR3 is TGTGCCAGCTCCCCTAGCGGGAGTAGCACAGATACGCAGTATTTT.

The chain has TRBV6-5 and TRBJ1-1; weak D call: TRBD1 (5 bases). The germline V gene encodes CDR1 MNHEY and CDR2 SVGAGI. The CDR3 has 15 residues. Trimming removed 0 bases at V and 2 bases at J, with 10 bases between. CDR3 sequence reads: CASSYSGRANTEAFF. CDR3 bases: TGTGCCAGCAGTTACTCTGGCAGGGCAAACACTGAAGCTTTCTTT.

The CDR3 DNA reads TGTGCCAGCAGCCTGATGGGGGGGGGATACAATGAGCAGTTCTTC. Protein product: CASSLMGGGYNEQFF. J is TRBJ2-1 and V is TRBV7-8; 7 bases are shared with TRBD2. In germline, CDR1 is SGHVS, CDR2 FQNEAQ. The CDR3 is 15 residues long. The trim removed 5 bases at V and 4 bases at J, leaving 8 bases unmatched.

The chain links TRBV5-1 to TRBJ2-6; 13 nucleotides line up with TRBD2. There are 19 residues in the CDR3. After removal of 1 base from V and 2 bases from J, the junction contained 6 bases not matched to a gene. CDR1 and CDR2 (germline): SGHRS, YFSETQ. Here the CDR3 DNA reads TGCGCCAGCAGCTTGTTAGGGACTAGCGGGATAGCTGGGGCCAACGTCCTGACTTTC. Its protein product is CASSLLGTSGIAGANVLTF.

The chain has TRBV2 and TRBJ2-7; TRBD1 matches at 7 bases. The germline V gene has CDR1 SNHLY and CDR2 FYNNEI. The CDR3 totals 14 residues. V shed 4 bases, J shed 5 bases, and the junction held 8 bases outside the gene matches. The CDR3, as DNA: TGTGCCAGCAGTGTAGGGGGCGGATTTGACGAGCAGTACTTC. Translated: CASSVGGGFDEQYF.

This sequence joins TRBV9 and TRBJ1-6; 8 positions agree with TRBD1. This CDR3 is built from 14 residues. Looked up from germline, CDR1 is SGDLS and CDR2 is YYNGEE. The ends lost 3 bases at V and 15 bases at J; junction bases unmatched: 11. CDR3 bases: TGTGCCAGCAGCGCCGGGGACAGGTTCTCCGGCCTCCACTTT. Amino acid sequence: CASSAGDRFSGLHF.

The chain couples TRBV6-5 to TRBJ1-4, with a possible D match to TRBD1 (6 bases). Trimming stripped 6 bases from V and 10 bases from J, with 21 bases between. The CDR3 loop spans 15 amino acids. The germline V gene has CDR1 MNHEY and CDR2 SVGAGI. This CDR3 reads CASSLQGTLDRKLFF. The CDR3 DNA reads as TGTGCCAGCAGCCTACAGGGAACCCTAGACCGAAAACTGTTTTTT.

This clone was picked up one time. The V gene is TRBV5-4, the J gene TRBJ2-2; 14 bases are shared with TRBD2. CDR3 length: 17 amino acids. The J segment lost 0 bases and the V segment lost 4 bases, leaving 2 bases of the junction unmatched. Germline V CDR1 and CDR2: SGHNT, YYREEE (reference sequence). CDR3 sequence: CASSLGLAGANTGELFF. CDR3 DNA: TGTGCCAGCAGCCTGGGACTAGCGGGAGCGAACACCGGGGAGCTGTTTTTT.

The chain joins TRBV7-9 to TRBJ2-7; TRBD2 is a possible D gene (6 bases). CDR1 and CDR2 from the germline V gene are SEHNR and FQNEAQ (reference sequence). There are 13 residues in the CDR3. Trimming removed 8 bases at V and 5 bases at J, with 16 bases between. In DNA form, the CDR3 reads TGTGCCAGCTCATTAGCGGATACTAACGAGCAGTACTTC. It yields the protein CASSLADTNEQYF.

The CDR3 bases are TGTGCCAGCAGTCTTACAGGGGCTCAAGAGCAGTTCTTC. Protein product: CASSLTGAQEQFF. V usage is TRBV7-7 and J usage is TRBJ2-1; 7 positions match TRBD1. CDR1 and CDR2 from the germline V gene are SSHAT and FNYEAQ (reference sequence). V was pared by 6 bases and J by 10 bases, with 9 bases of the junction left unmatched. CDR3 length: 13 amino acids.

This clone has a single count. This chain links TRBV6-6 with TRBJ2-7, with D perhaps matching TRBD2 (5 bases). V was cut by 0 bases and J by 5 bases, with 8 bases left in between. The CDR3 extends over 13 amino acids. The germline gives CDR1 MNHNY, CDR2 SVGAGI (reference sequence). The CDR3 is CASSYSRVDEQYF. The CDR3 bases are TGTGCCAGCAGTTACTCGCGGGTAGACGAGCAGTACTTC.

V gene TRBV2 combines with J gene TRBJ2-7; 9 bases agree with TRBD1. CDR1 SNHLY and CDR2 FYNNEI come from the germline V gene. CDR3 size: 14 residues. The V gene end was trimmed by 7 bases and the J gene end by 2 bases; junction bases not matched to a gene: 6. DNA for the CDR3: TGTGCCAGCACCGATAGACAGGGGGCCTACGAGCAGTACTTC. Encoded protein: CASTDRQGAYEQYF.